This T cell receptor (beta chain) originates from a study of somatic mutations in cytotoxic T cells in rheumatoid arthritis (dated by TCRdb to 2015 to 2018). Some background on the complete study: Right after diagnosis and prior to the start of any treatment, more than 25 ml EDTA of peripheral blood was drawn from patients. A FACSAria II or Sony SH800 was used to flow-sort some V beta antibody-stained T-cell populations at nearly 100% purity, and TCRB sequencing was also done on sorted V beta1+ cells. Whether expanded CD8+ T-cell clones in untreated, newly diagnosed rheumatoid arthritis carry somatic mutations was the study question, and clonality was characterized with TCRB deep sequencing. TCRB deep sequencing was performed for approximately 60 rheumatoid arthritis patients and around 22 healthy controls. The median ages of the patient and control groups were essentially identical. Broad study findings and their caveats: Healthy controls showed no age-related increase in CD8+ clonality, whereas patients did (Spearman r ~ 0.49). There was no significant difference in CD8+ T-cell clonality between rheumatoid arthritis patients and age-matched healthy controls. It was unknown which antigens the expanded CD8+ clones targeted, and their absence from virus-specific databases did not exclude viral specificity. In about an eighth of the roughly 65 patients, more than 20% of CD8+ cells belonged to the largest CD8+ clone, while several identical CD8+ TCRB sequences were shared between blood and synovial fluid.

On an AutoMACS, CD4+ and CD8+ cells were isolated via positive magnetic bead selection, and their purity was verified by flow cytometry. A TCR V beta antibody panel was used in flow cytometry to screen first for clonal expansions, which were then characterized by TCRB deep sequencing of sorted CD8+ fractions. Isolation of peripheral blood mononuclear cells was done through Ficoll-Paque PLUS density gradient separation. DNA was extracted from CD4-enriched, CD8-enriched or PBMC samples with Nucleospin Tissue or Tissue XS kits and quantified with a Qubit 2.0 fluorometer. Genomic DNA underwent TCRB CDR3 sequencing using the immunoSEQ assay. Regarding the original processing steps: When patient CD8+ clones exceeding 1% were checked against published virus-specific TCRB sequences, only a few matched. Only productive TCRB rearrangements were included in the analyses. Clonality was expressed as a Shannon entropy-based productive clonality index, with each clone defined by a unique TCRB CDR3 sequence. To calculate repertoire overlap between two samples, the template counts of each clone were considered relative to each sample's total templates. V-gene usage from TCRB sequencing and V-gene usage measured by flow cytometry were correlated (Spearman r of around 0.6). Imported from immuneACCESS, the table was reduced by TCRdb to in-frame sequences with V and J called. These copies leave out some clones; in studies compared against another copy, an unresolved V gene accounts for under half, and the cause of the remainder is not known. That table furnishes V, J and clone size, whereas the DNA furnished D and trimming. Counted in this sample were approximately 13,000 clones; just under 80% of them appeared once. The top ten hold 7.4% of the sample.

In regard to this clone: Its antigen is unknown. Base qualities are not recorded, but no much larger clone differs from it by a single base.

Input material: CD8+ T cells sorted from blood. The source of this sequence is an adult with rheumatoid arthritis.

The base sequence is TGTGCCAGCAGCCCCTACGGGACTGGGATTTACGAGCAGTACTTC. This encodes CASSPYGTGIYEQYF. The rearranged segments are TRBV5-6 and TRBJ2-7, with TRBD2 tentatively as D gene (6 bases match). From the cysteine up to the phenylalanine, the CDR3 has a length of 15 residues. The CDR3 DNA has 45 bases and is translated from base 1. CDR1 and CDR2 (SGHDT, YYEEEE) derive from the germline V gene. The trim is 4 bases for V and 4 bases for J, with a gap of 18 bases between the germline ends.